The TCR beta chain described here comes from a study of T cell responses to AZD1222 COVID-19 vaccine (dated by TCRdb to the early 2020s). At the level of the whole study: TCR sequencing covered over 230 trial participants: around 210 given two doses of AZD1222 and approximately 26 given two doses of MenACWY control vaccine. Enrollment into the trials was organized by age into subgroups of 18-55, 56-69 and 70-plus years, and those subgroups contained approximately 150, 30 and 60 TCR-sequenced participants, respectively. The study at large found these results: Participants were mostly white British and included more females than males, and it was suggested by the authors that clonal diversity may have been underestimated. No day 14 peak-response samples were available, so repertoires were characterized only after the peak T cell response. CD4 TCRs associated with the vaccine covered the entire spike protein, and the dominant responses were in regions 160-218 and 743-854. The 56-69-year group was small, and its depth increase did not reach significance, likely because of low power. Conclusions about previously exposed vaccinees are limited because only a handful of AZD1222 recipients were SARS-CoV-2 seropositive at baseline. Epitopes outside the regions mutated in the B.1.351 and B.1.1.7 variants were reportedly recognized by nearly half of the unique spike-specific TCRs. After two AZD1222 doses, spike-specific TCR breadth and depth were significantly higher than at day 0 and than in MenACWY recipients.

On this clone: Its target antigen remains unknown. No much larger clonotype is one base removed from it; base qualities were not supplied.

The CDR3 regions of human TCRbeta chains were analyzed by immunosequencing. From the authors' description of their analysis: Repertoire TCRs were matched against a reference library of SARS-CoV-2-specific TCRs generated with the MIRA antigen-specificity platform. Breadth meant the fraction of unique TCRs that were SARS-CoV-2-associated, whereas depth meant the fraction of total T cells that were SARS-CoV-2-associated. Each spike-specific TCR was assigned to its reactive spike region and to a CD4 or CD8 class using the MIRA data. Log10-transformed breadth and depth values were compared by one-way ANOVA with Sidak's multiple comparisons tests. TCRdb retrieved this table from immuneACCESS and kept in-frame rearrangements only. Not all clones are present; in checked studies, unresolved V genes account for under half, and no reason is known for the remainder. For V, J and clone size, that table is used; D and trimming come from the DNA. Present in this sample are 130,000 to 150,000 clones, under 95% of which were seen just once. The ten largest make up approximately 3% of the sample.

CDR1 and CDR2 (MNHNS, SASEGT) derive from the germline V gene. Including cysteine and phenylalanine, the CDR3 has 14 amino acids. The retained sequence is limited to the CDR3, 42 bases, with the frame set at the first base. Cut back by 1 base and 4 bases, the V and J ends lie 10 bases apart. The sample's time point label is to be understood as: baseline before first vaccination. The treatment or condition label corresponds to: meningococcal conjugate vaccine given as trial control. Vaccinee samples were obtained from the UK trials COV001 and COV002, which included a single-blind randomized controlled phase 2/3 trial of AZD1222 (ChAdOx1 nCoV-19) in healthy adults. For TCRbeta chain sequencing, PBMC samples were collected from trial participants at day 0 and at day 28 after the second dose.

Material: peripheral blood, obtained on day 0 of MenACWY control vaccination. The rearrangement combines TRBV6-1 with TRBJ1-2, with the D gene too uncertain to name. The TCR originated in an adult in good health. The CDR3 here reads CASSEVEVIYGYTF. The DNA sequence reads TGTGCCAGCAGTGAAGTCGAGGTCATCTATGGCTACACCTTC.